The 20 T cell receptor beta chains below come from one sample, sequenced in a study of OX40 agonist ivuxolimab in advanced cancers. The repertoire was sequenced with immunoSEQ multiplex PCR; TCRdb's copy has only in-frame clones and lacks some. The table records around 72,000 clones, more than 65% of them present only once. The sequenced sample was CD4+ or CD8+ T cells sorted from blood, obtained in a trial of the OX40 agonist ivuxolimab. The receptors stem from an adult with an advanced solid tumor such as melanoma, head and neck, liver or kidney cancer.

The CDR3 loop is CASSPGLAGGGTGELFF. CDR3 bases: TGCGCCAGCAGCCCGGGACTAGCGGGCGGAGGGACCGGGGAGCTGTTTTTT. The chain is built from TRBV5-1 and TRBJ2-2; 12 nucleotides align to TRBD2. The J segment lost 5 bases and the V segment lost 4 bases, leaving 9 bases of the junction unmatched. Germline V lookup: CDR1 SGHRS, CDR2 YFSETQ. This CDR3 is built from 17 residues. Drawing the rest from reference TRBV5-1 and TRBJ2-2, the complete variable domain is KAGVTQTPRYLIKTRGQQVTLSCSPISGHRSVSWYQQTPGQGLQFLFEYFSETQRNKGNFPGRFSGRQFSNSRSEMNVSTLELGDSALYLCASSPGLAGGGTGELFFGEGSRLTVL.

This sequence joins TRBV18 and TRBJ1-5; no clear D gene. Germline lookup yields CDR1 KGHSH and CDR2 LQKENI. V was clipped by 5 bases and J by 2 bases, with 7 bases between them. The CDR3 length is 13 residues. CDR3 amino acids: CASSMAGNQPQHF. CDR3 nucleotides: TGTGCCAGCTCAATGGCGGGCAATCAGCCCCAGCATTTT.

The genes are TRBV11-2 and TRBJ1-6; possibly TRBD1 for D (6 bases). The CDR3 consists of 16 residues. V lost 8 bases and J 0 bases, leaving 14 bases between the germline ends. Germline-derived CDR1 and CDR2 are SGHAT and FQNNGV. CDR3 loop: CASERTVSSYNSPLHF. The CDR3 DNA follows: TGTGCCAGCGAACGGACAGTGAGCTCCTATAATTCACCCCTCCACTTT.

This sequence joins TRBV29-1 and TRBJ1-5, with D maybe TRBD1 (5 bases). V shed 0 bases and J shed 0 bases, with 9 bases lying between them. The CDR3 is 15 residues long. CDR1 is SQVTM and CDR2 is ANQGSEA in the germline V gene. The CDR3 DNA sequence: TGCAGCGTTGAAGATCCACAGGATAGCAATCAGCCCCAGCATTTT. Its protein is CSVEDPQDSNQPQHF.

The CDR3 protein is CASSPGQSNYGYTF. Written as DNA, the CDR3 is TGTGCCAGCAGCCCCGGACAGTCCAACTATGGCTACACCTTC. This chain links TRBV4-2 with TRBJ1-2, with D possibly TRBD1 on 6 matching bases. The CDR3 is 14 amino acids. Trimming removed 4 bases from V and 2 bases from J, with 11 bases in between. From germline, CDR1 is LGHNA and CDR2 YNFKEQ.

The chain has TRBV19 and TRBJ1-5; no definite D call. V lost 3 bases, J lost 0 bases, and 6 bases lay in between. Germline V gene lookup returns CDR1 LNHDA and CDR2 SQIVND (reference sequence). This CDR3 comprises 14 residues. CDR3 in DNA: TGTGCCAGTAGTATGGGTCTTAGCAATCAGCCCCAGCATTTT. Translated: CASSMGLSNQPQHF.

The CDR3, as DNA: TGTGCCAGCTTCGGGGGGGGCCCCGCGAACACCGGGGAGCTGTTTTTT. Translating gives CASFGGGPANTGELFF. The chain links TRBV7-2 to TRBJ2-2; TRBD2 matches at 8 bases. From germline, CDR1 is SGHTA and CDR2 FQGNSA. The CDR3 extends over 16 amino acids. With V trimmed by 8 bases and J by 0 bases, 8 bases remained unmatched.

This clone was recorded once. This chain joins TRBV11-3 and TRBJ2-5; 9 bases are shared with TRBD1. The ends lost 3 bases at V and 9 bases at J; junction bases unmatched: 5. Germline V gives CDR1 SGHNT, CDR2 YENEEA. The CDR3 runs 13 residues. The CDR3 coding sequence is TGTGCCAGCAGCTTGGGGGACAGGGCGGCCCAGTACTTC. It yields the protein CASSLGDRAAQYF.

This chain links TRBV5-1 with TRBJ2-6; no definite D call. The CDR3 runs 16 residues. Per the germline V gene, CDR1 is SGHRS and CDR2 is YFSETQ. Trimming took 0 bases from V and 0 from J, leaving 7 bases between them. Here the CDR3 reads CASSLDGRSGANVLTF. CDR3 sequence (DNA): TGCGCCAGCAGCTTGGACGGTCGCTCTGGGGCCAACGTCCTGACTTTC.

The gene calls are TRBV6-5 and TRBJ1-5; D unclear. CDR3 size: 14 residues. Looked up from germline, CDR1 is MNHEY and CDR2 is SVGAGI. V dropped 4 bases and J dropped 5 bases, with 12 bases sitting between them. The CDR3 DNA is TGTGCCAGCAGTTCCCTGGGGTCCCATCAGCCCCAGCATTTT. Translation gives CASSSLGSHQPQHF.

This chain uses TRBV11-2 with TRBJ1-1; 10 bases line up with TRBD1. CDR3 size: 12 residues. CDR1 is SGHAT and CDR2 is FQNNGV in the germline V gene. V lost 7 bases and J lost 8; bases outside the gene matches: 4. CDR3 DNA: TGTGCCAGCACCCGGGACAGGGGAGAAGCTTTCTTT. Translating it yields CASTRDRGEAFF.

The CDR3 region is CASSQSSGYNEQFF. The CDR3 DNA follows: TGTGCCAGCTCCCAATCCTCGGGGTACAATGAGCAGTTCTTC. The chain is built from TRBV2 and TRBJ2-1; D perhaps matches TRBD2 (5 bases). This CDR3 contains 14 residues. CDR1 is SNHLY and CDR2 is FYNNEI in the germline V gene. V was trimmed by 8 bases and J by 4 bases, leaving 15 bases between them.

V is TRBV10-3 and J is TRBJ2-2; D may be TRBD1 or TRBD2 (5 bases each). Germline loops: CDR1 ENHRY, CDR2 SYGVKD. The ends were cut back, 6 bases at V and 3 bases at J, with 14 bases in the middle. The CDR3 is 15 amino acids. DNA of the CDR3: TGTGCCATCAGCCCGGGGCTGGGCGACACCGGGGAGCTGTTTTTT. Translating it yields CAISPGLGDTGELFF.

J is TRBJ1-1 and V is TRBV11-2, with no clear D. V dropped 5 bases and J dropped 6 bases, with 16 bases sitting between them. The CDR3 totals 14 residues. Germline CDR1 reads SGHAT; CDR2 reads FQNNGV. As DNA, the CDR3 is TGTGCCAGCAGCATGACGCCCTCTGGGGCTGAAGCTTTCTTT. It yields the protein CASSMTPSGAEAFF.

This clone was seen a single time. V is TRBV4-1 and J is TRBJ2-1; TRBD2 matches at 8 bases. Germline CDR1 reads MGHRA; CDR2 reads YSYEKL. J gave up 3 bases and V 0 bases, and 7 bases lay outside the gene matches. The length of the CDR3 is 17 residues. The CDR3 region has the DNA TGCGCCAGCAGCCAAGATTGGCCCCGGGAGGGCTACAATGAGCAGTTCTTC. This sequence encodes CASSQDWPREGYNEQFF.

V usage is TRBV15 and J usage is TRBJ1-4; TRBD1 matches at 7 bases. With V trimmed by 1 base and J by 8 bases, 10 bases remained unmatched. The length of the CDR3 is 16 residues. Germline CDR1 LNHNV, CDR2 YYDKDF (reference sequence). CDR3 sequence: CATSRGRQGIGEKLFF. CDR3 in DNA: TGTGCCACCAGCAGAGGTCGACAGGGAATAGGGGAAAAACTGTTTTTT.

The V gene is TRBV27, the J gene TRBJ2-7; TRBD2 aligns across 8 bases. CDR1 MNHEY and CDR2 SMNVEV come from the germline V gene (reference sequence). With V trimmed by 5 bases and J by 3 bases, 3 bases remained unmatched. The CDR3 has 13 residues. The CDR3 is CASSVGTSYEQYF. CDR3 nucleotides: TGTGCCAGCAGTGTAGGGACTAGCTACGAGCAGTACTTC.

This chain uses TRBV5-6 with TRBJ1-2; 7 positions match TRBD1. CDR1 and CDR2 from the germline V gene are SGHDT and YYEEEE. This CDR3 contains 14 residues. The trim removed 0 bases at V and 3 bases at J, leaving 2 bases unmatched. The CDR3 DNA sequence: TGTGCCAGCAGCTTGGAAGGGGGCTACTATGGCTACACCTTC. Its translation: CASSLEGGYYGYTF. Full variable domain (outside the CDR3, taken from reference TRBV5-6 and TRBJ1-2): DAGVTQSPTHLIKTRGQQVTLRCSPKSGHDTVSWYQQALGQGPQFIFQYYEEEERQRGNFPDRFSGHQFPNYSSELNVNALLLGDSALYLCASSLEGGYYGYTFGSGTRLTVV.

Here the CDR3 DNA reads TGTGCCAGCAGCTTACAGTACACCGGGGAGCTGTTTTTT. Its translation is CASSLQYTGELFF. The rearrangement uses TRBV9 and TRBJ2-2; D is unclear. Trimming took off 4 bases at V and 3 bases at J, with 7 bases between the two ends. Germline assignment: CDR1 SGDLS and CDR2 YYNGEE. This CDR3 is built from 13 residues. The full variable domain, in which reference TRBV9 and TRBJ2-2 provide the parts outside the CDR3, is DSGVTQTPKHLITATGQRVTLRCSPRSGDLSVYWYQQSLDQGLQFLIQYYNGEERAKGNILERFSAQQFPDLHSELNLSSLELGDSALYFCASSLQYTGELFFGEGSRLTVL.

V is TRBV5-1 and J is TRBJ2-7; no reliable D call. Deletions cut 4 bases from V and 2 bases from J, with 10 bases between. This CDR3 is built from 13 residues. CDR1 and CDR2 from the germline V gene are SGHRS and YFSETQ. The CDR3 bases are TGCGCCAGCAGCGAAAACGACGCCTACGAGCAGTACTTC. Translation: CASSENDAYEQYF.